Below, 5 T cell receptor beta chains from the same sample are listed, as sequenced in a study of blood T cell repertoires in COVID-19. Method: immunoSEQ multiplex PCR; TCRdb's copy keeps in-frame clones and lacks some. The sample includes some 90,000 clones, over 80% of them seen just once. Sequenced material: peripheral blood. All receptors come from a human donor in a cohort sampled during active COVID-19.

V is TRBV2 and J is TRBJ2-5, with 7 bases aligning to TRBD1. Germline values: CDR1 SNHLY, CDR2 FYNNEI. V lost 5 bases, J lost 5 bases, and 8 bases stayed unmatched. This CDR3 is built from 14 residues. CDR3 residues: CASSPDRFEETQYF. CDR3 DNA: TGTGCCAGCAGTCCGGACAGGTTTGAGGAGACCCAGTACTTC.

This clone has just a few counts. This chain links TRBV4-2 with TRBJ2-2, with 7 bases aligning to TRBD1. The CDR3 is 16 amino acids. Germline lookup yields CDR1 LGHNA and CDR2 YNFKEQ. V lost 4 bases, J lost 5 bases, and 10 bases stayed unmatched. The CDR3 coding sequence is TGTGCCAGCAGCCGCCCCGGGACAGAGTTAACCGGGGAGCTGTTTTTT. This gives the protein CASSRPGTELTGELFF.

Here the CDR3 DNA reads TGCAGCGCTCAATGGGCGACAGTCGCCTATGGCTACACCTTC. It is translated as CSAQWATVAYGYTF. The chain has TRBV29-1 and TRBJ1-2; D is perhaps TRBD1 (5 bases). The ends were cut back, 7 bases at V and 4 bases at J, with 19 bases in the middle. From germline, CDR1 is SQVTM and CDR2 ANQGSEA. The CDR3 is 14 amino acids.

The rearrangement links TRBV7-2 to TRBJ2-1; TRBD2 aligns across 7 bases. The CDR3 is made up of 12 amino acids. Unmatched junction bases numbered 6, after V lost 8 bases and J lost 8 bases. From germline, CDR1 is SGHTA and CDR2 FQGNSA. The CDR3 loop reads CASRAGVDEQFF. The CDR3 coding sequence is TGTGCCAGCCGGGCGGGGGTGGATGAGCAGTTCTTC.

CDR3 region: CASRYSGQSYEQYF. The CDR3 DNA reads TGTGCCAGCAGGTATAGTGGACAGTCCTACGAGCAGTACTTC. This chain connects TRBV2 to TRBJ2-7, with D possibly TRBD1 on 6 matching bases. V was clipped by 6 bases and J by 1 base, with 13 bases between them. This CDR3 has 14 amino acids. Germline CDR1 SNHLY, CDR2 FYNNEI. Complete variable domain (other parts from reference TRBV2 and TRBJ2-7): EPEVTQTPSHQVTQMGQEVILRCVPISNHLYFYWYRQILGQKVEFLVSFYNNEISEKSEIFDDQFSVERPDGSNFTLKIRSTKLEDSAMYFCASRYSGQSYEQYFGPGTRLTVT.